The 24 T cell receptor beta chains below all came from one sample that was sequenced in a study of blood T cell repertoires in COVID-19. The protocol was immunoSEQ multiplex PCR, while the TCRdb copy is restricted to in-frame clones and leaves out a portion. The table has about 200,000 clones, around 85% seen once. Sequenced sample: PBMCs or T cells enriched from blood (not recorded which). These receptors were taken from a middle-aged woman with acute COVID-19.

Comment on this clone: Additional DNA sequences in this sample encode the identical CDR3. The chain is built from TRBV12-3 or TRBV12-4 and TRBJ1-5; D not certain. V dropped 3 bases and J dropped 2 bases, with 5 bases sitting between them. CDR3 length: 13 residues. CDR3 nucleotides: TGTGCCAGCAGTTTTTCGGGCAATCAGCCCCAGCATTTT. Translation: CASSFSGNQPQHF.

Remarks on this clone: Other DNA sequences in the same sample also yield this CDR3. The rearrangement joins TRBV18 to TRBJ1-4; 8 bases align to TRBD1. CDR3 length: 14 amino acids. Germline V CDR1 and CDR2: KGHSH, LQKENI. V was clipped by 2 bases and J by 4 bases; unmatched bases: 0. The CDR3, as DNA: TGTGCCAGCTCACCAGGACAGGGTAATGAAAAACTGTTTTTT. Translated, it gives CASSPGQGNEKLFF.

The V and J genes are TRBV18 and TRBJ2-7, with D maybe TRBD1 (6 bases). Trimming took 2 bases from V and 3 from J, leaving 14 bases between them. This CDR3 has 15 amino acids. CDR1 is KGHSH, CDR2 LQKENI, per germline. The CDR3 DNA sequence: TGTGCCAGCTCACCAGACGACAGGCTATTCTACGAGCAGTACTTC. Translating it yields CASSPDDRLFYEQYF.

The V call is TRBV12-1, the J call TRBJ1-5; the table's TRBD1 call for D was not verified on the DNA. TRBV12-1 is noted as a pseudogene. The CDR3 totals 18 residues. CDR3 bases: TGTGCCAGCAGCCCGATTGTCACACAGGGGATGGGCAATCAGCCCCAGCATTTT. Translated: CASSPIVTQGMGNQPQHF.

This chain connects TRBV18 to TRBJ2-1; D may be TRBD2 (6 bases). V was shortened by 0 bases and J by 6 bases, with 12 bases between the two germline ends. Looked up from germline, CDR1 is KGHSH and CDR2 is LQKENI. This CDR3 region has 15 residues. The CDR3 sequence: CASSPPSSVSNEQFF. The DNA for the CDR3 is TGTGCCAGCTCACCACCCTCTAGCGTCTCCAATGAGCAGTTCTTC.

The chain uses TRBV5-1 and TRBJ1-1, with no clear D. The V end lost 5 bases, the J end lost 5 bases, and 16 bases lay between the germline ends. This CDR3 contains 14 residues. From germline, CDR1 is SGHRS and CDR2 YFSETQ. Here the CDR3 reads CASRREMRGTEAFF. Here the CDR3 DNA reads TGCGCCAGCAGACGTGAAATGCGAGGGACTGAAGCTTTCTTT.

The CDR3 DNA is TGTGCCAGTAGTATAGCGTCAGGGGGAAATTCACCCCTCCACTTT. As protein: CASSIASGGNSPLHF. The chain has TRBV19 and TRBJ1-6, with 7 positions matching TRBD1. Germline V gives CDR1 LNHDA, CDR2 SQIVND (reference sequence). The CDR3 is made up of 15 amino acids. V lost 1 base to trimming and J lost 7 bases; unmatched junction nucleotides: 4.

This clone occurred a few times. This chain uses TRBV25-1 with TRBJ2-1; possible D gene TRBD1, 6 bases. This CDR3 has 12 residues. V shed 8 bases and J shed 4 bases, with 9 bases lying between them. The germline gives CDR1 MGHDK, CDR2 SYGVNS. CDR3 DNA: TGTGCCAGCCACAGGGTTTACAATGAGCAGTTCTTC. It translates to CASHRVYNEQFF.

V gene TRBV24-1 combines with J gene TRBJ2-3; 7 bases agree with TRBD2. With V trimmed by 9 bases and J by 4 bases, 3 bases remained unmatched. The germline V gene has CDR1 KGHDR and CDR2 SFDVKD. The CDR3 runs 12 residues. This chain's CDR3 is CATGRDADTQYF. Here the CDR3 DNA reads TGTGCCACCGGGAGGGACGCAGATACGCAGTATTTT.

This clone occurred once. This chain links TRBV18 with TRBJ1-1; D is unresolved. The germline V and J ends were trimmed by 2 bases and 6 bases, with 10 bases remaining between them. Germline V gene lookup returns CDR1 KGHSH and CDR2 LQKENI. CDR3 length equals 13 residues. The CDR3 here is CASSPVLTPEAFF. The CDR3 DNA sequence: TGTGCCAGCTCACCAGTCCTGACTCCTGAAGCTTTCTTT.

This sequence joins TRBV6-4 and TRBJ2-1; D unresolved. Trimming cost V 6 bases and J 0 bases, with 12 bases left between them. The CDR3 runs to 15 residues. The germline V gene encodes CDR1 MRHNA and CDR2 SNTAGT. CDR3 DNA: TGTGCCAGCAGACCCACAGTGAACTCCTACAATGAGCAGTTCTTC. It codes for CASRPTVNSYNEQFF.

The chain links TRBV27 to TRBJ1-1, with unresolved D. The V gene's germline CDR1 is MNHEY and CDR2 SMNVEV (reference sequence). This CDR3 region has 14 residues. V was shortened by 3 bases and J by 1 base, with 9 bases between the two germline ends. CDR3: CASSLLAGNTEAFF. CDR3 nucleotides: TGTGCCAGCAGTTTGCTGGCGGGGAACACTGAAGCTTTCTTT.

The V and J genes are TRBV9 and TRBJ2-7; D possibly corresponds to TRBD1 (5 bases). CDR1 is SGDLS and CDR2 is YYNGEE in the germline V gene. This CDR3 contains 16 residues. Trimming took off 0 bases at V and 1 base at J, with 14 bases between the two ends. CDR3 protein: CASSVDDQAGSYEQYF. CDR3 in DNA: TGTGCCAGCAGCGTAGACGACCAGGCAGGGTCCTACGAGCAGTACTTC.

V is TRBV7-3 and J is TRBJ2-3; 9 nucleotides line up with TRBD2. Per germline, CDR1 SGHTA and CDR2 FQGTGA. The CDR3 is 15 residues long. With V trimmed by 6 bases and J by 4 bases, 8 bases remained unmatched. The CDR3 bases are TGTGCCAGCAGTTCTCTAGCGGGACGGGCAGATACGCAGTATTTT. It codes for CASSSLAGRADTQYF.

This clone was detected only a few times. The J gene is TRBJ2-7, the V gene TRBV28; 10 bases match TRBD2. The V gene end was trimmed by 8 bases and the J gene end by 7 bases; junction bases not matched to a gene: 14. CDR1 and CDR2 (germline): MDHEN, SYDVKM. This CDR3 spans 15 amino acids. Written as DNA, the CDR3 is TGTGCCAGCTCCACTAGCGGGACTCTGGCATGGGAGCAGTACTTC. Amino acid sequence: CASSTSGTLAWEQYF.

The chain employs TRBV2 and TRBJ2-7, with a possible D match to TRBD2 (7 bases). CDR1 is SNHLY, CDR2 FYNNEI, per germline. Trimming stripped 2 bases from V and 0 bases from J, with 14 bases between. The CDR3 runs 16 residues. In DNA form, the CDR3 reads TGTGCCAGCAGTGAATGGGGGGGCAGCAGCTCCTACGAGCAGTACTTC. This translates into CASSEWGGSSSYEQYF.

This clone was detected a few times. The CDR3 here is CGPPDAGLAITDTQYF. The CDR3 bases are TGTGGACCGCCCGACGCGGGGCTAGCGATCACAGATACGCAGTATTTT. The genes are TRBV2 and TRBJ2-3; D is possibly TRBD2 (6 bases). This CDR3 spans 16 amino acids. Germline assignment: CDR1 SNHLY and CDR2 FYNNEI.

This chain links TRBV5-6 with TRBJ1-2, with D perhaps matching TRBD1 (5 bases). V was trimmed by 4 bases and J by 8 bases, leaving 18 bases between them. This CDR3 has 14 amino acids. Germline V lookup: CDR1 SGHDT, CDR2 YYEEEE. CDR3: CASSRQGGGGGYTF. CDR3 nucleotides: TGTGCCAGCAGCCGCCAGGGAGGAGGCGGGGGCTACACCTTC.

The gene calls are TRBV7-9 and TRBJ2-3; TRBD2 matches at 7 bases. Germline-derived CDR1 and CDR2 are SEHNR and FQNEAQ (reference sequence). The CDR3 is 15 residues long. The ends lost 3 bases at V and 4 bases at J; junction bases unmatched: 7. CDR3 sequence reads: CASSFVGGLADTQYF. DNA of the CDR3: TGTGCCAGCAGCTTCGTGGGAGGGCTGGCAGATACGCAGTATTTT.

This chain joins TRBV16 and TRBJ2-2; D possibly corresponds to TRBD2 (5 bases). Per the germline V gene, CDR1 is KGHSY and CDR2 is FQNENV. The CDR3 runs to 15 residues. Trimming cost V 5 bases and J 3 bases, with 13 bases left between them. The CDR3: CASSTRVLDTGELFF. DNA of the CDR3: TGTGCCAGCAGCACGAGGGTATTGGACACCGGGGAGCTGTTTTTT.

This chain connects TRBV27 to TRBJ2-5, with a tentative D call TRBD1 (6 bases). The CDR3 runs to 13 residues. Trimming shortened V by 5 bases and J by 0 bases, and 7 bases separated the two germline ends. Germline V gene lookup returns CDR1 MNHEY and CDR2 SMNVEV (reference sequence). CDR3 DNA: TGTGCCAGCAGTCGGACAGACCAAGAGACCCAGTACTTC. Protein: CASSRTDQETQYF.

In DNA form, the CDR3 reads TGTGCAAGTCGCCCCGGACTAGCGGACACAGATACGCAGTATTTT. This gives the protein CASRPGLADTDTQYF. This chain uses TRBV12-2 with TRBJ2-3; the D call TRBD2 from the table was never checked on the DNA. TRBV12-2 counts as a pseudogene. CDR3 length: 15 residues.

Remarks on this clone: A much more abundant neighbour one base away suggests this may be a read error. This chain links TRBV28 with TRBJ2-3; 9 bases are a match to TRBD1. Germline lookup yields CDR1 MDHEN and CDR2 SYDVKM. The CDR3 consists of 15 residues. Trimming cost V 2 bases and J 2 bases; bases outside gene matches: 2. The CDR3, as DNA: TGTGCCAGCAGTTTAGGGACAGGGCACACAGATACGCAGTATTTT. Its protein product is CASSLGTGHTDTQYF.

The rearrangement joins TRBV29-1 to TRBJ2-2, with 7 positions matching TRBD1. The V and J ends lost 7 bases and 1 base, in that order; junction bases with no gene match: 6. This CDR3 has 14 amino acids. Germline V gene data show CDR1 as SQVTM and CDR2 as ANQGSEA. CDR3 in DNA: TGCAGCGCCACGACAGGGCGGAACACCGGGGAGCTGTTTTTT. Translation gives CSATTGRNTGELFF.